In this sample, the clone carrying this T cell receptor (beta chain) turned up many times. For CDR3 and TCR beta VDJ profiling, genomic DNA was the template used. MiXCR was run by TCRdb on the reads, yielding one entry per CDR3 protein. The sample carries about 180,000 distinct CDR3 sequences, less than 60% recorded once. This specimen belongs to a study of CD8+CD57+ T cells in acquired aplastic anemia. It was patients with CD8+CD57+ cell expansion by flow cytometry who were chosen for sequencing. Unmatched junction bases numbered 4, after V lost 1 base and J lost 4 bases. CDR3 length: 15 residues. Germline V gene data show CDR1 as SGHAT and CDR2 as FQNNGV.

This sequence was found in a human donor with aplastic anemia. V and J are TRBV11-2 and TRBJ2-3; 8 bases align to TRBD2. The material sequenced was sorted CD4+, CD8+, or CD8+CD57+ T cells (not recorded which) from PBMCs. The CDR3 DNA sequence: TGTGCCAGCAGCTTAGTATTAGCGGGGCCAGATACGCAGTATTTT. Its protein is CASSLVLAGPDTQYF.